Detailed here is one T cell receptor (beta chain). Its cognate antigen is unknown. The CDR3 has 17 amino acids. J was trimmed by 0 bases and V by 4 bases; bases with no gene match: 8. Germline CDR1 reads SGHTA; CDR2 reads FQGTGA. The record originates from a study of cytomegalovirus exposure and HLA in healthy donors. Overall study results and limits: The study put 150 to 200 TCR beta chains on its list as cytomegalovirus-associated.

This table comes from immunoSEQ multiplex PCR, and its TCRdb copy is limited to in-frame clones, with some not included. The table includes hundreds of thousands of clones, 75% to 90% detected once. The donors were members of the approximately 130-subject validation cohort (separate from the approximately 650-subject first cohort). The gene calls are TRBV7-3 and TRBJ2-1, with 8 bases that match TRBD2. The sample comprised PBMCs. This receptor was obtained from a young woman in good health and CMV-seronegative. As DNA, the CDR3 is TGTGCCAGCAGCTCCCCCCCGGGGGGGAGCTCCTACAATGAGCAGTTCTTC. The encoded protein is CASSSPPGGSSYNEQFF.